The 15 T cell receptor beta chains listed next were all sequenced from one sample in a study of cytomegalovirus exposure and HLA in healthy donors. 13 Jbeta primers and 60 Vbeta primers were used for the PCR. Sequencing used immunoSEQ multiplex PCR; TCRdb keeps in-frame clones, though not all of them. The table records 45,000 to 60,000 clones, 60% to 75% of them present only once. Material for sequencing was PBMCs. These receptors all stem from a woman aged 50 to 60 in good health and CMV-seronegative.

The chain links TRBV28 to TRBJ2-2; D might be TRBD1 (7 bases). Germline V gene data show CDR1 as MDHEN and CDR2 as SYDVKM. This CDR3 comprises 16 residues. V was clipped by 6 bases and J by 4 bases, with 18 bases between them. CDR3 sequence reads: CASRDSQGGFTGELFF. DNA of the CDR3: TGTGCCAGCAGGGATTCTCAGGGGGGCTTCACCGGGGAGCTGTTTTTT.

This chain connects TRBV6-4 to TRBJ1-6; D unclear. The CDR3 contains 14 residues. With 6 bases removed from V and 5 bases from J, the gap between germline ends came to 11 bases. CDR1 MRHNA and CDR2 SNTAGT come from the germline V gene. The CDR3, as DNA: TGTGCCAGCAGCCTTACACCCGATAATTCACCCCTCCACTTT. Translated, it gives CASSLTPDNSPLHF.

The chain employs TRBV19 and TRBJ1-1, with D perhaps TRBD1 (6 bases). V lost 1 base, J lost 3 bases, and 9 bases lay in between. Germline V gene lookup returns CDR1 LNHDA and CDR2 SQIVND (reference sequence). The CDR3 sequence is 14 residues long. The CDR3 here is CASSIAGEYTEAFF. CDR3 nucleotide sequence: TGTGCCAGTAGTATAGCAGGGGAGTACACTGAAGCTTTCTTT.

The chain couples TRBV28 to TRBJ2-7, with D possibly TRBD1 on 5 matching bases. Germline values: CDR1 MDHEN, CDR2 SYDVKM. V was trimmed by 6 bases and J by 5 bases, leaving 17 bases between them. This CDR3 contains 14 residues. CDR3 nucleotides: TGTGCCAGCAGCCTCCCGCAGGGCAACCACGAGCAGTACTTC. Translating it yields CASSLPQGNHEQYF.

The chain couples TRBV11-2 to TRBJ2-2; D not certain. The CDR3 consists of 13 residues. V lost 5 bases and J lost 1, with 5 bases in between. Germline CDR1 is SGHAT and CDR2 is FQNNGV. The CDR3 sequence is CASSLRNTGELFF. For the CDR3, the DNA is TGTGCCAGCAGCCTAAGGAACACCGGGGAGCTGTTTTTT.

This chain joins TRBV23-1 and TRBJ2-7; 11 bases are a match to TRBD1. TRBV23-1 falls under the ORF class, with uncertain function. The length of the CDR3 is 13 residues. V dropped 11 bases and J dropped 5; count of bases not matched to a gene: 8. The DNA for the CDR3 is TGCGCCCGGATAGGACAGGGGGCCCACGAGCAGTACTTC. Its protein product is CARIGQGAHEQYF.

V gene TRBV6-6 combines with J gene TRBJ2-7; 7 bases match TRBD2. Germline-derived CDR1 and CDR2 are MNHNY and SVGAGI (reference sequence). V dropped 5 bases and J dropped 0; count of bases not matched to a gene: 4. CDR3 size: 14 residues. CDR3 bases: TGTGCCAGCAGTAAGGGCGGGAGCTCCTACGAGCAGTACTTC. Translation: CASSKGGSSYEQYF.

The genes are TRBV5-8 and TRBJ1-6; 11 bases map to TRBD1. Germline V CDR1 and CDR2: SGHTS, YDEGEE. Trimming took 3 bases from V and 6 from J; bases not matched to a gene: 2. The CDR3 runs to 15 residues. The CDR3 loop is CASSWGTGGNSPLHF. The DNA of the CDR3 is TGTGCCAGCAGCTGGGGGACAGGGGGTAATTCACCCCTCCACTTT.

The chain uses TRBV28 and TRBJ1-2; a weak D match, TRBD1 (5 bases). CDR1 is MDHEN, CDR2 SYDVKM, per germline. V shed 5 bases and J shed 6 bases, with 16 bases lying between them. The CDR3 sequence is 14 residues long. The CDR3 sequence: CASSPNGGLNGYTF. The CDR3 nucleotides read TGTGCCAGCAGTCCAAACGGGGGGTTGAATGGCTACACCTTC.

In DNA form, the CDR3 reads TGTGCCAGCTCACCCGACAGCACCCATCAGCCCCAGCATTTT. Its translation: CASSPDSTHQPQHF. The chain recombines TRBV18 with TRBJ1-5; the D gene is possibly TRBD1 (5 bases). CDR1 is KGHSH, CDR2 LQKENI, per germline. With 3 bases removed from V and 5 bases from J, the gap between germline ends came to 11 bases. The CDR3 covers 14 residues.

This chain joins TRBV6-1 and TRBJ2-1; D uncertain. CDR3 size: 12 residues. In germline, CDR1 is MNHNS, CDR2 SASEGT. Deletions cut 5 bases from V and 8 bases from J, with 10 bases between. The CDR3 nucleotides are TGTGCCAGCAGTCTTTTCGTCGATGAGCAGTTCTTC. Amino acid sequence: CASSLFVDEQFF.

The chain combines TRBV18 with TRBJ2-5; 8 positions match TRBD1. CDR3 length equals 15 residues. The V gene's germline CDR1 is KGHSH and CDR2 LQKENI. J was trimmed by 5 bases and V by 6 bases; bases with no gene match: 11. This chain's CDR3 is CASSPDRGGGETQYF. Written as DNA, the CDR3 is TGTGCCAGCTCCCCTGACAGGGGAGGTGGTGAGACCCAGTACTTC.

Comments on this clone: Mismatch with germline at one junction end may stem from a read error. The sample holds other DNA sequences that translate to the same CDR3. This chain links TRBV6-5 with TRBJ1-1; no definite D call. The germline CDR1 and CDR2 sequences are MNHEY and SVGAGI. This CDR3 has 13 amino acids. For the CDR3, the DNA is TGTGCCAGCAAGTTTGGAGAGAACACTGAGGCTTTCTTT. Protein: CASKFGENTEAFF.

The V call is TRBV30, the J call TRBJ2-5; a possible D gene is TRBD2 (5 bases). CDR1 and CDR2 (germline): GTSNPN, SVGIG (reference sequence). This CDR3 has 11 residues. V lost 0 bases and J 11 bases, leaving 10 bases between the germline ends. CDR3 residues: CAWSVRVAQYF. CDR3 coding DNA: TGTGCCTGGAGTGTGAGGGTGGCTCAGTACTTC.

The CDR3 spells CARGPGGTGITGELFF. In DNA form, the CDR3 reads TGTGCCAGGGGGCCCGGAGGGACAGGGATAACCGGGGAGCTGTTTTTT. The genes are TRBV2 and TRBJ2-2; 9 positions agree with TRBD1. The CDR3 contains 16 residues. J was trimmed by 5 bases and V by 9 bases; bases with no gene match: 13. Germline loops: CDR1 SNHLY, CDR2 FYNNEI.